These 29 T cell receptor beta chains were sequenced from one sample in a study of sequential checkpoint blockade in melanoma. Sequencing used immunoSEQ multiplex PCR; TCRdb keeps in-frame clones, though not all of them. The data hold tens of thousands of clones, with roughly 86% observed a single time. Treatment reported: randomized to nivolumab then ipilimumab (arm A) or the reverse (arm B). The source material was CD8+ T cells sorted from blood (inferred from file names), sampled from a patient given nivolumab and ipilimumab in sequence. These receptors all stem from a human donor with melanoma.

The chain links TRBV18 to TRBJ2-5; TRBD1 matches at 7 bases. J gave up 4 bases and V 3 bases, and 8 bases lay outside the gene matches. The CDR3 totals 15 residues. Germline V CDR1 and CDR2: KGHSH, LQKENI. CDR3 in amino acids: CASSPPDRAVETQYF. DNA of the CDR3: TGTGCCAGCTCACCCCCTGACAGGGCGGTAGAGACCCAGTACTTC.

The chain couples TRBV18 to TRBJ1-5; TRBD1 agrees at 10 bases. The CDR3 contains 16 residues. V was clipped by 0 bases and J by 3 bases; unmatched bases: 2. In germline, CDR1 is KGHSH, CDR2 LQKENI. The CDR3: CASSPPGTGVNQPQHF. In nucleotides, the CDR3 is TGTGCCAGCTCACCACCGGGGACAGGGGTCAATCAGCCCCAGCATTTT. The full variable domain, completed using reference TRBV18 and TRBJ1-5, is NAGVMQNPRHLVRRRGQEARLRCSPMKGHSHVYWYRQLPEEGLKFMVYLQKENIIDESGMPKERFSAEFPKEGPSILRIQQVVRGDSAAYFCASSPPGTGVNQPQHFGDGTRLSIL.

This clone was observed a single time. The V and J genes are TRBV27 and TRBJ2-3; 7 bases fit TRBD2. The junction had 7 bases not matched to a gene; V was cut back by 2 bases and J by 5 bases. This CDR3 is 15 amino acids long. CDR1 is MNHEY and CDR2 is SMNVEV in the germline V gene (reference sequence). CDR3 sequence: CASSLVGLSVDTQYF. The CDR3 DNA follows: TGTGCCAGCAGTTTAGTGGGACTATCCGTAGATACGCAGTATTTT.

Written as DNA, the CDR3 is TGTGCCAGCTCACCACCGGGGACAGGGGACAATCAGCCCCAGCATTTT. Its protein is CASSPPGTGDNQPQHF. The chain links TRBV18 to TRBJ1-5; 10 nucleotides match TRBD1. Germline CDR1 and CDR2: KGHSH and LQKENI. The CDR3 covers 16 residues. The ends lost 0 bases at V and 3 bases at J; junction bases unmatched: 2.

This chain links TRBV14 with TRBJ1-5; no clear D gene. V was clipped by 4 bases and J by 0 bases, with 4 bases between them. This CDR3 spans 13 amino acids. CDR1 SGHDN and CDR2 FVKESK come from the germline V gene. CDR3 DNA sequence: TGTGCCAGCAGCCTGGCTAGCAATCAGCCCCAGCATTTT. This gives the protein CASSLASNQPQHF.

The rearrangement links TRBV19 to TRBJ2-1, with D perhaps TRBD2 (6 bases). The length of the CDR3 is 13 residues. The germline V and J ends were trimmed by 5 bases and 6 bases, with 11 bases remaining between them. Germline CDR1 reads LNHDA; CDR2 reads SQIVND (reference sequence). CDR3 in amino acids: CASSFGGFNEQFF. The DNA of the CDR3 is TGTGCCAGTAGTTTTGGGGGGTTCAATGAGCAGTTCTTC. The full variable domain, its missing parts supplied by reference TRBV19 and TRBJ2-1, is DGGITQSPKYLFRKEGQNVTLSCEQNLNHDAMYWYRQDPGQGLRLIYYSQIVNDFQKGDIAEGYSVSREKKESFPLTVTSAQKNPTAFYLCASSFGGFNEQFFGPGTRLTVL.

The V call is TRBV27, the J call TRBJ2-5; a possible D gene is TRBD1 (5 bases). CDR1 and CDR2 (germline): MNHEY, SMNVEV (reference sequence). V was cut by 0 bases and J by 2 bases, with 13 bases left in between. This CDR3 is 16 amino acids long. Written as DNA, the CDR3 is TGTGCCAGCAGTTTATCCCCCCAGGGCCAACAAGAGACCCAGTACTTC. Translating gives CASSLSPQGQQETQYF.

The V and J genes are TRBV30 and TRBJ2-6; maybe TRBD2 (5 bases). The germline CDR1 and CDR2 sequences are GTSNPN and SVGIG (reference sequence). The CDR3 has 14 residues. V was cut by 3 bases and J by 2 bases, with 8 bases left in between. DNA for the CDR3: TGTGCCTGGAGCCTCGGGACTGGGGCCAACGTCCTGACTTTC. Protein product: CAWSLGTGANVLTF.

The chain carries TRBV5-4 and TRBJ2-7; 7 bases match TRBD1. This CDR3 has 15 residues. Germline CDR1 and CDR2: SGHNT and YYREEE (reference sequence). The ends lost 4 bases at V and 0 bases at J; junction bases unmatched: 7. The CDR3 spells CASSPGQDSSYEQYF. CDR3 coding DNA: TGTGCCAGCAGCCCCGGACAGGACAGCTCCTACGAGCAGTACTTC.

V gene TRBV7-2 combines with J gene TRBJ2-1, with TRBD1 matching over 9 bases. J lost 6 bases, V lost 6 bases, and 6 bases had no gene match. Per germline, CDR1 SGHTA and CDR2 FQGNSA. This CDR3 comprises 14 residues. The CDR3 nucleotides are TGTGCCAGCAGTACACAGGGGGCCAGCAATGAGCAGTTCTTC. Its protein is CASSTQGASNEQFF.

The chain joins TRBV27 to TRBJ1-1, with 10 bases that match TRBD1. Germline-derived CDR1 and CDR2 are MNHEY and SMNVEV (reference sequence). This CDR3 region has 16 residues. V shed 5 bases, J shed 1 base, and the junction held 7 bases outside the gene matches. CDR3 bases: TGTGCCAGCAGTCCGTCGACAGGGGGCGCGAACACTGAAGCTTTCTTT. Translating gives CASSPSTGGANTEAFF.

The CDR3 coding sequence is TGTGCCAGCAGCTCCTCTGTAGGGGCCGTAACTAATGAAAAACTGTTTTTT. Amino acid sequence: CASSSSVGAVTNEKLFF. The rearrangement joins TRBV7-9 to TRBJ1-4, with a weak D call TRBD1 (5 bases). The CDR3 has 17 residues. Trimming cost V 4 bases and J 1 base, with 16 bases left between them. Germline CDR1 and CDR2: SEHNR and FQNEAQ (reference sequence).

The chain employs TRBV7-2 and TRBJ1-4; possibly TRBD1 for D (6 bases). With 3 bases removed from V and 1 base from J, the gap between germline ends came to 12 bases. Germline V lookup: CDR1 SGHTA, CDR2 FQGNSA. The CDR3 is 16 residues long. For the CDR3, the DNA is TGTGCCAGCAGCTTCACAGGGAAGGGAACTAATGAAAAACTGTTTTTT. Its protein product is CASSFTGKGTNEKLFF. The whole variable domain, remainder taken from reference TRBV7-2 and TRBJ1-4, is GAGVSQSPSNKVTEKGKDVELRCDPISGHTALYWYRQSLGQGLEFLIYFQGNSAPDKSGLPSDRFSAERTGGSVSTLTIQRTQQEDSAVYLCASSFTGKGTNEKLFFGSGTQLSVL.

Here the CDR3 reads CASSARTHSGGELFF. CDR3 nucleotides: TGTGCCAGCAGCGCCCGGACTCACAGTGGCGGGGAGCTGTTTTTT. The chain recombines TRBV9 with TRBJ2-2; a weak D match, TRBD2 (5 bases). Germline V gene data show CDR1 as SGDLS and CDR2 as YYNGEE. V lost 3 bases and J lost 7, with 16 bases in between. CDR3 length: 15 amino acids.

The gene calls are TRBV30 and TRBJ1-2, with TRBD1 identical over 8 bases. This CDR3 is built from 15 residues. Trimming cost V 3 bases and J 4 bases; bases outside gene matches: 10. In germline, CDR1 is GTSNPN, CDR2 SVGIG (reference sequence). CDR3 sequence (DNA): TGTGCCTGGAGCGTCGGACAGGGATCGTCCTATGGCTACACCTTC. It yields the protein CAWSVGQGSSYGYTF.

The gene calls are TRBV29-1 and TRBJ1-4; 7 positions agree with TRBD1. The CDR3 extends over 13 amino acids. V lost 6 bases to trimming and J lost 8 bases; unmatched junction nucleotides: 9. Germline CDR1 SQVTM, CDR2 ANQGSEA. CDR3 bases: TGCAGCGTCGTACAGGGGCTCGGGGAAAAACTGTTTTTT. This codes for CSVVQGLGEKLFF.

This clone was picked up a small number of times. The chain is built from TRBV7-6 and TRBJ2-2, with 7 positions matching TRBD1. The CDR3 extends over 15 amino acids. Germline CDR1 reads SGHVS; CDR2 reads FNYEAQ. Trimming took 5 bases from V and 0 from J; bases not matched to a gene: 3. This CDR3 reads CASSLGQSNTGELFF. CDR3 DNA sequence: TGTGCCAGCAGCCTGGGACAGTCGAACACCGGGGAGCTGTTTTTT. Full variable domain (remainder filled in from reference TRBV7-6 and TRBJ2-2): GAGVSQSPRYKVTKRGQDVALRCDPISGHVSLYWYRQALGQGPEFLTYFNYEAQQDKSGLPNDRFSAERPEGSISTLTIQRTEQRDSAMYRCASSLGQSNTGELFFGEGSRLTVL.

The chain combines TRBV6-1 with TRBJ2-7; 9 positions agree with TRBD2. The germline CDR1 and CDR2 sequences are MNHNS and SASEGT. Trimming at V came to 5 bases and at J to 2 bases, leaving 4 bases not matched to a gene. This CDR3 region has 14 residues. CDR3 sequence reads: CASSSLAGTYEQYF. CDR3 DNA sequence: TGTGCCAGCAGTTCCCTAGCGGGGACCTACGAGCAGTACTTC.

The chain recombines TRBV7-9 with TRBJ2-3; 12 bases are shared with TRBD1. Germline CDR1 reads SEHNR; CDR2 reads FQNEAQ (reference sequence). The CDR3 loop spans 17 amino acids. J lost 6 bases, V lost 1 base, and 8 bases had no gene match. The CDR3 reads CASSLGEGQGARDTQYF. The CDR3 DNA reads as TGTGCCAGCAGCTTAGGAGAGGGACAGGGGGCGAGGGATACGCAGTATTTT.

This sequence joins TRBV6-5 and TRBJ1-1, with 8 bases identical to TRBD1. The J segment lost 8 bases and the V segment lost 6 bases, leaving 8 bases of the junction unmatched. The CDR3 is made up of 13 amino acids. Per germline, CDR1 MNHEY and CDR2 SVGAGI. The CDR3 DNA follows: TGTGCCAGCAGCCTGGGACAGGCCTCAGAAGCTTTCTTT. Translating it yields CASSLGQASEAFF.

The rearrangement links TRBV19 to TRBJ2-5; 10 bases match TRBD2. The CDR3 has 16 residues. V was pared by 6 bases and J by 6 bases, with 13 bases of the junction left unmatched. Germline V gene sequence: CDR1 LNHDA, CDR2 SQIVND (reference sequence). Written as DNA, the CDR3 is TGTGCCAGTAGCTGGGGCCTACTAGCGGGACAAAAGACCCAGTACTTC. Translation gives CASSWGLLAGQKTQYF.

The count of this clone is one. The DNA of the CDR3 is TGTGCCAGCAGCCCGAACCACGGGGGGGCTAATGAAAAACTGTTTTTT. This sequence encodes CASSPNHGGANEKLFF. The genes are TRBV5-5 and TRBJ1-4, with D perhaps TRBD1 (5 bases). CDR3 length: 16 residues. The germline gives CDR1 SGHKS, CDR2 YYEKEE (reference sequence). V dropped 4 bases and J dropped 3 bases, with 16 bases sitting between them.

The J gene is TRBJ1-4, the V gene TRBV6-5; D remains ambiguous. Between the trimmed V and J ends, which lost 7 bases and 6 bases, there was a span of 15 bases. The CDR3 has 14 residues. In germline, CDR1 is MNHEY, CDR2 SVGAGI. The chain's CDR3 is CASTTGGSDEKLFF. CDR3 coding DNA: TGTGCCAGCACCACGGGAGGTTCTGATGAAAAACTGTTTTTT.

This clone has just one count. The chain carries TRBV6-5 and TRBJ1-5; TRBD1 might be the D (5 bases). The germline V and J ends were trimmed by 4 bases and 1 base, with 5 bases remaining between them. The CDR3 totals 13 residues. Germline CDR1 reads MNHEY; CDR2 reads SVGAGI. CDR3 coding DNA: TGTGCCAGCAGTTGGGGCAGCAATCAGCCCCAGCATTTT. Its protein is CASSWGSNQPQHF.

A few counts support this clone. The chain has TRBV6-5 and TRBJ2-1; 9 bases align to TRBD2. Germline CDR1 is MNHEY and CDR2 is SVGAGI. CDR3 length equals 15 residues. V dropped 5 bases and J dropped 7; count of bases not matched to a gene: 9. CDR3: CASSKPGLAGNEQFF. In DNA form, the CDR3 reads TGTGCCAGCAGTAAACCGGGACTAGCTGGGAATGAGCAGTTCTTC.

The CDR3 sequence is CASSPTSLAGARTDTQYF. CDR3 sequence (DNA): TGTGCCAGCAGTCCTACTTCTCTAGCGGGAGCGCGCACAGATACGCAGTATTTT. This chain joins TRBV27 and TRBJ2-3; 10 nucleotides line up with TRBD2. With V trimmed by 5 bases and J by 1 base, 12 bases remained unmatched. From germline, CDR1 is MNHEY and CDR2 SMNVEV (reference sequence). This CDR3 region has 18 residues.

The chain combines TRBV10-3 with TRBJ2-2; D possibly corresponds to TRBD1 (5 bases). V lost 4 bases and J lost 4, with 7 bases in between. Germline V gene sequence: CDR1 ENHRY, CDR2 SYGVKD. The CDR3 has 13 residues. The CDR3 loop reads CAISARATGELFF. The CDR3 DNA is TGTGCCATCAGTGCCAGGGCCACCGGGGAGCTGTTTTTT.

The chain carries TRBV11-2 and TRBJ1-1; D perhaps matches TRBD1 (6 bases). The CDR3 spans 18 residues. Germline V CDR1 and CDR2: SGHAT, FQNNGV. V was shortened by 5 bases and J by 0 bases, with 22 bases between the two germline ends. CDR3 DNA: TGTGCCAGCAGCAAGCCTGGGGGCCTAATGGGAATGAACACTGAAGCTTTCTTT. Protein sequence: CASSKPGGLMGMNTEAFF. The variable domain in full, with the rest retrieved from reference TRBV11-2 and TRBJ1-1, is EAGVAQSPRYKIIEKRQSVAFWCNPISGHATLYWYQQILGQGPKLLIQFQNNGVVDDSQLPKDRFSAERLKGVDSTLKIQPAKLEDSAVYLCASSKPGGLMGMNTEAFFGQGTRLTVV.

The J gene is TRBJ1-2, the V gene TRBV11-2; maybe TRBD1 (5 bases). Trimming pared 5 bases from V and 4 bases from J, leaving 14 bases between. There are 14 residues in the CDR3. Per germline, CDR1 SGHAT and CDR2 FQNNGV. The CDR3 here is CASSPGREFYGYTF. Written as DNA, the CDR3 is TGTGCCAGCAGCCCAGGGCGGGAATTCTATGGCTACACCTTC.